A selection of T cell receptor beta chains follows, all from one sample in a study of post-analysis software for immune sequencing data. TCRdb re-analysed the PCR reads in MiXCR, keeping a single row per CDR3 protein. The repertoire holds hundreds of thousands of distinct CDR3 sequences, with roughly 29% as singletons. The sample consisted of blood. Source of these receptors: a girl aged 10 to 17 with multiple sclerosis. The conserved cysteine and the conserved F or W are not part of the CDR3 here. Each record gives: J gene, V gene, CDR3 protein.

TRBJ1-4 | TRBV20-1 | SARETGVTEKLF
TRBJ1-6 | TRBV4-2 | ASSQAGTASNSPLH
TRBJ2-5 | TRBV20-1 | SASDRYQETQY
TRBJ2-6 | TRBV24-1 | ATSGQGAFGANVLT
TRBJ2-3 | TRBV6-1 | ASNRYTDTQY
TRBJ2-5 | TRBV9 | ASSAGTYRETQY
TRBJ1-2 | TRBV15 | ATSRDLGPGEGGYT
TRBJ2-1 | TRBV20-1 | SSRGPGASSYNEQF
TRBJ1-5 | TRBV12-3/TRBV12-4 | ASSRQGGNQPQH
TRBJ1-5 | TRBV5-1 | ASSLAGEGRGPQH
TRBJ2-7 | TRBV29-1 | SVARGREQY